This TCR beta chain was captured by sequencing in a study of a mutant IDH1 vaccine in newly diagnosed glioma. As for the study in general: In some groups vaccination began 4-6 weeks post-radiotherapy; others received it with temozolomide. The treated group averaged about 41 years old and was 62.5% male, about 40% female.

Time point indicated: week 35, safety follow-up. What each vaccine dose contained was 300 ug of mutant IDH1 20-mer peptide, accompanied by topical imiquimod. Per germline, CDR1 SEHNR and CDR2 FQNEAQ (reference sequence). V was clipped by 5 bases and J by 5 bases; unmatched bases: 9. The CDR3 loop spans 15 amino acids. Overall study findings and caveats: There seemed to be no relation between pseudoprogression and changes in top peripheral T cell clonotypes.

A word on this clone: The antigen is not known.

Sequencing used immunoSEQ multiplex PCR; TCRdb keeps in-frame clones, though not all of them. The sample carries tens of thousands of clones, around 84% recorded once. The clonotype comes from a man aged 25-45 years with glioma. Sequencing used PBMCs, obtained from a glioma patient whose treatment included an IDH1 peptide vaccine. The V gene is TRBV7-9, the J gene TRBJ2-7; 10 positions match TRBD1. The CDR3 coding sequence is TGTGCCAGCAGCCCGGGACAGGGGACAATGCACGAGCAGTACTTC. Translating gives CASSPGQGTMHEQYF.